Here is one T cell receptor (beta chain) with its context. The antigen remains unidentified. Profiling relied on immunoSEQ multiplex PCR, and the TCRdb table lists in-frame clones only, not all of them. The sample consists of roughly 40,000 clones, about 73% of them appearing once. The sample belongs to a study of immune evolution from preneoplasia to lung adenocarcinoma. Whole-study results and caveats: Normal lung had the highest top T cell clone frequencies.

In germline, CDR1 is SGHTA, CDR2 FQGNSA. Germline trimming cut 6 bases from V and 13 bases from J; bases unmatched to any gene: 17. This CDR3 has 15 amino acids. Two lung cancer pathologists independently confirmed each histologic diagnosis. The chain has TRBV7-2 and TRBJ1-2; 10 nucleotides agree with TRBD1. The receptor comes from a person aged 55 to 69 with lung adenocarcinoma. The sample taken for sequencing was FFPE invasive lung adenocarcinoma tissue. CDR3 residues: CASSFTAGTGAFSTF. The CDR3 DNA is TGTGCCAGCAGTTTTACCGCCGGGACAGGGGCGTTTTCCACCTTC.